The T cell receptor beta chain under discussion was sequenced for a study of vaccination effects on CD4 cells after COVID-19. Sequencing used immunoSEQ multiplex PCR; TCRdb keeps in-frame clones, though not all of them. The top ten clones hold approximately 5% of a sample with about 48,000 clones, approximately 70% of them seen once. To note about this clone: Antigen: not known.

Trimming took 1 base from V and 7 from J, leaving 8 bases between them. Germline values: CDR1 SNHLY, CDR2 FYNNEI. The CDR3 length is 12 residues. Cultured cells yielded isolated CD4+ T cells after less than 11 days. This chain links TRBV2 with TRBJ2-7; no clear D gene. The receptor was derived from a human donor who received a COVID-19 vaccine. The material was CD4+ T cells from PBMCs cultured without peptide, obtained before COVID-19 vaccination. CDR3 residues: CASSEGWREQYF. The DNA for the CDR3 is TGTGCCAGCAGTGAAGGGTGGCGGGAGCAGTACTTC.